This TCR beta chain is drawn from a study of cytomegalovirus exposure and HLA in healthy donors. Overall study context: Drawn from HLA-typed donors, 80 million to 95 million unique TCRs were held in an early data release.

Losses at the gene ends were 6 bases for V and 5 bases for J; bases not matched to a gene: 4. From germline, CDR1 is SGHNT and CDR2 YENEEA. The CDR3 has 13 residues. The PCR contained 60 Vbeta and 13 Jbeta primers. The table came from immunoSEQ multiplex PCR; TCRdb's copy has only in-frame clones and leaves some out. This sample has roughly 110,000 clones; over 75% occur once, and the top ten carry 4.2%. General study points: The majority of TCR sequences were rare, yet some public TCRs appeared in many donors. The authors excluded some V segments, including TRBV6-2 and TRBV6-3, as indistinguishable. The CMV antigen specificity of three CMV-associated chains was confirmed through in vitro analysis.

Of note for this clone: Its target is unknown.

The receptor's source is a male donor in good health and CMV-seronegative. The sequenced sample consisted of PBMCs. The chain links TRBV11-3 to TRBJ2-5; 9 positions agree with TRBD1. CDR3 sequence: CASSDRGGETQYF. In nucleotides, the CDR3 is TGTGCCAGCAGTGACAGGGGGGGGGAGACCCAGTACTTC.